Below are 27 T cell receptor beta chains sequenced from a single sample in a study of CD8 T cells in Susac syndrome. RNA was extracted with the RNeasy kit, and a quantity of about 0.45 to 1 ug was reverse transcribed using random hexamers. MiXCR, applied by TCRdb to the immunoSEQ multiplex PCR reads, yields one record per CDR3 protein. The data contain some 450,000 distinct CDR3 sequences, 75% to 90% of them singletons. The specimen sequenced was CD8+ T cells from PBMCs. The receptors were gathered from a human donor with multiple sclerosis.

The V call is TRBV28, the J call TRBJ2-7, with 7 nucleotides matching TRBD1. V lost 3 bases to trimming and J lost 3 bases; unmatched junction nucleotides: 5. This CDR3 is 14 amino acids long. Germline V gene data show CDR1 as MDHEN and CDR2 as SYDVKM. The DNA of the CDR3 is TGTGCCAGCAGTTTCGACAGGGTAAGCTACGAGCAGTACTTC. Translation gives CASSFDRVSYEQYF.

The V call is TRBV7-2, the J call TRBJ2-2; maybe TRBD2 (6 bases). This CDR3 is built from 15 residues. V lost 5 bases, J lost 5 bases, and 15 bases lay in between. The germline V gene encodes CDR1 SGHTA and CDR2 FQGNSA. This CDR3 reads CASSPSAGGTGELFF. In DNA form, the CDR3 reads TGTGCCAGCAGCCCATCAGCGGGTGGAACCGGGGAGCTGTTTTTT.

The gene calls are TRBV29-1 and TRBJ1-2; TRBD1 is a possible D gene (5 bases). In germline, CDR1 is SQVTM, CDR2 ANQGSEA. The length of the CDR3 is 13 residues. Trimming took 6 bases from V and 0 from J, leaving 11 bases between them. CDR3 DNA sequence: TGCAGCGTCCACCTGACAGCTAACTATGGCTACACCTTC. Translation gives CSVHLTANYGYTF. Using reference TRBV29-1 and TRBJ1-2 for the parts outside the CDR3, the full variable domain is SAVISQKPSRDICQRGTSLTIQCQVDSQVTMMFWYRQQPGQSLTLIATANQGSEATYESGFVIDKFPISRPNLTFSTLTVSNMSPEDSSIYLCSVHLTANYGYTFGSGTRLTVV.

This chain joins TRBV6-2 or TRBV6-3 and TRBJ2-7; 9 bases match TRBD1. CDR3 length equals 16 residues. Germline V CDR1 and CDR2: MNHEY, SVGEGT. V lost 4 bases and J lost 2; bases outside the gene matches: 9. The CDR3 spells CASSSLDRGSPYEQYF. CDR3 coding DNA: TGTGCCAGCAGTTCCCTCGACAGGGGGAGCCCCTACGAGCAGTACTTC.

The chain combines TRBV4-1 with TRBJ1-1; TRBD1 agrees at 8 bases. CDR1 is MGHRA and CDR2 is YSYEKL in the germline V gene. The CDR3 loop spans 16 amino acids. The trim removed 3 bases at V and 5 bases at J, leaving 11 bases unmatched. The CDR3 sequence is CASSQGTGSGGTEAFF. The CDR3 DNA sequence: TGCGCCAGCAGCCAGGGGACAGGCTCGGGCGGGACTGAAGCTTTCTTT.

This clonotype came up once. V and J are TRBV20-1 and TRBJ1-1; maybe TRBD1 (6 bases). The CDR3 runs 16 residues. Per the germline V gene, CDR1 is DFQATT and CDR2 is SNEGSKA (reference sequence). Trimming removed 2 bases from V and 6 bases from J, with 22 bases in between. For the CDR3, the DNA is TGCAGTGCTAGACCATTCAAGGGGGGGGCCGTGGCTGAAGCTTTCTTT. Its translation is CSARPFKGGAVAEAFF.

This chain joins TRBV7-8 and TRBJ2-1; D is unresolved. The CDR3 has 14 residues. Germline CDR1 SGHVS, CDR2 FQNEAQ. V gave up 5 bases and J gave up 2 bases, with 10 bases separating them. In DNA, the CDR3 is TGTGCCAGCAGCCTACAGTTCCCCTACAATGAGCAGTTCTTC. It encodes CASSLQFPYNEQFF.

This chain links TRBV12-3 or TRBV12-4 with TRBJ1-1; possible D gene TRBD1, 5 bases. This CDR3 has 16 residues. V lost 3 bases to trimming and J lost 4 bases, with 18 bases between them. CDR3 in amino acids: CASSFVGDGGSTEAFF. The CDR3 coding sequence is TGTGCCAGCAGTTTTGTTGGGGACGGGGGAAGCACTGAAGCTTTCTTT.

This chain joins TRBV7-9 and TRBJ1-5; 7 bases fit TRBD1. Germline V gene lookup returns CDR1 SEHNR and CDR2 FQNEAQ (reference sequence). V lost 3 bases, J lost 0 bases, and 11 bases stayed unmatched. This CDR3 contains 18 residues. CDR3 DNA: TGTGCCAGCAGCTTCGGGGCACAGGGGATACATAGCAATCAGCCCCAGCATTTT. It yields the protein CASSFGAQGIHSNQPQHF.

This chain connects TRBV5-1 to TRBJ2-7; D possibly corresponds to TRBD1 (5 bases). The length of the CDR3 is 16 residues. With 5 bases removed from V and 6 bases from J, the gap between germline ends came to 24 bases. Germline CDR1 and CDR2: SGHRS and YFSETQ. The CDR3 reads CASRSPTSGQGVEQYF. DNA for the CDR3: TGCGCCAGCAGATCCCCTACGTCGGGTCAGGGCGTCGAGCAGTACTTC.

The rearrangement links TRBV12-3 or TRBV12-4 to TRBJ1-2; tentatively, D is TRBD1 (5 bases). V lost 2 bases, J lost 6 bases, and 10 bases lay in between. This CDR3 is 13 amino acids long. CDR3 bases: TGTGCCAGCAGTTTAACCGGGACGGATGGCTACACCTTC. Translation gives CASSLTGTDGYTF.

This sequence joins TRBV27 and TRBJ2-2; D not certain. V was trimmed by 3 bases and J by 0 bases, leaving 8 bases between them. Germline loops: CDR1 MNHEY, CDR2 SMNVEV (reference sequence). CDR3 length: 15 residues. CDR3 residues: CASSFLGTNTGELFF. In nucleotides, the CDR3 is TGTGCCAGCAGTTTCTTGGGGACGAACACCGGGGAGCTGTTTTTT.

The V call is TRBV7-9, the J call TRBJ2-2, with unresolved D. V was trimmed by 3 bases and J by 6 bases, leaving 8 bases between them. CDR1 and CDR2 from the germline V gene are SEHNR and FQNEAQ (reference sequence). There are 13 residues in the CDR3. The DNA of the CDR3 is TGTGCCAGCAGCTTTCGAGATCCCGGGGAGCTGTTTTTT. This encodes CASSFRDPGELFF.

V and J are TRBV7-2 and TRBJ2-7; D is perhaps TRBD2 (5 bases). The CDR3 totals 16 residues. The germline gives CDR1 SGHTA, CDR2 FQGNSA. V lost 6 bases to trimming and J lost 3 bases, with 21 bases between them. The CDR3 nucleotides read TGTGCCAGCAGTTATAGAGGCTCCAGCGGAGTCTACGAGCAGTACTTC. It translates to CASSYRGSSGVYEQYF.

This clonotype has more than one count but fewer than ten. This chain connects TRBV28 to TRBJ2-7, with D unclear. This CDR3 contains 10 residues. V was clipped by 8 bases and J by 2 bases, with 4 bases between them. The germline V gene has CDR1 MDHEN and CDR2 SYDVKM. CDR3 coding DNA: TGTGCCAGCTCAACCTACGAGCAGTACTTC. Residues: CASSTYEQYF.

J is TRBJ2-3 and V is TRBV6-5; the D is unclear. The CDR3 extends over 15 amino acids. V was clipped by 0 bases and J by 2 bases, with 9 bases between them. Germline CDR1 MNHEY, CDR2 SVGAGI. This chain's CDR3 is CASSYSGHNTDTQYF. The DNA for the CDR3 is TGTGCCAGCAGTTACTCCGGGCACAACACAGATACGCAGTATTTT.

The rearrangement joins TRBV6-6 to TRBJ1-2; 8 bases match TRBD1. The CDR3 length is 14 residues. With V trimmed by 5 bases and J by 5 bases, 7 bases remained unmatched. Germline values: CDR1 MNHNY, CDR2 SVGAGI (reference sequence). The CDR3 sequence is CASSLPTGEYGYTF. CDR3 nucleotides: TGTGCCAGCAGTCTGCCGACAGGGGAATATGGCTACACCTTC.

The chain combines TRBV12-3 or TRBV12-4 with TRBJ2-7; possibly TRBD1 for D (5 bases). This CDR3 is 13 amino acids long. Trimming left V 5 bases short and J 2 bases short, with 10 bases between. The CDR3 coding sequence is TGTGCCAGCAGTGAAGGGGTAACCTACGAGCAGTACTTC. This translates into CASSEGVTYEQYF.

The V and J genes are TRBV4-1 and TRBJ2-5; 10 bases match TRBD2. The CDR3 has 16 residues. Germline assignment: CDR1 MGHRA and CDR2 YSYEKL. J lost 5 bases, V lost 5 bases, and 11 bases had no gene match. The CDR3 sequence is CASSDTGLAGEETQYF. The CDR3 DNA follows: TGCGCCAGCAGCGACACCGGGCTAGCGGGGGAGGAGACCCAGTACTTC.

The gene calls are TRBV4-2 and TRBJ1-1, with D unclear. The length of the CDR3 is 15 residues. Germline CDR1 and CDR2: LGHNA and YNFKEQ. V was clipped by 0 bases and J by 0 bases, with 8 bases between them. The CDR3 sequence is CASSQDGDLNTEAFF. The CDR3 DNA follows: TGTGCCAGCAGCCAAGATGGGGATTTGAACACTGAAGCTTTCTTT.

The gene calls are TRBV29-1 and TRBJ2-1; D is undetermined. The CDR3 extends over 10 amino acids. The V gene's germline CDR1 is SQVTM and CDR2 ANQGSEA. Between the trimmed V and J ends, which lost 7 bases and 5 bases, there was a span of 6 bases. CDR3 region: CSEPDNEQFF. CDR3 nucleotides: TGCAGCGAACCCGACAATGAGCAGTTCTTC.

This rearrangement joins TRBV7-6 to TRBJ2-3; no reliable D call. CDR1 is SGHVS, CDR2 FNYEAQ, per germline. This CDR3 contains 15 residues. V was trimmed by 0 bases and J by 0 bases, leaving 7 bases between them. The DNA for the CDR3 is TGTGCCAGCAGCTTAGCGGTAGACAGCACAGATACGCAGTATTTT. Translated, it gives CASSLAVDSTDTQYF.

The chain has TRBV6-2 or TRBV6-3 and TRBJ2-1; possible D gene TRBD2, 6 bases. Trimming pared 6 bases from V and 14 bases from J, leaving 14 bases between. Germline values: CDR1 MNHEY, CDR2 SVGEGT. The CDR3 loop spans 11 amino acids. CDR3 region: CASSWGLEEFF. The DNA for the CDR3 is TGTGCCAGCAGCTGGGGACTGGAGGAGTTCTTC.

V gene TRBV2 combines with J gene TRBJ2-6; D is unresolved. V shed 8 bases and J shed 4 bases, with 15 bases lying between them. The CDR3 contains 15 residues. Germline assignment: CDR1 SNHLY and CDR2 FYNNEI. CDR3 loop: CASLNPLRGANVLTF. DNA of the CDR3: TGTGCCAGCCTTAACCCTCTTCGGGGGGCCAACGTCCTGACTTTC.

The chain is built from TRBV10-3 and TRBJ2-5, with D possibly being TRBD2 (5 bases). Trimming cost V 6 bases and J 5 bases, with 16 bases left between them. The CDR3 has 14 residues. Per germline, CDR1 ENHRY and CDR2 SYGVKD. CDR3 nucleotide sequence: TGTGCCATCAGAACGGCGGGTATTGGGGAGACCCAGTACTTC. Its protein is CAIRTAGIGETQYF.

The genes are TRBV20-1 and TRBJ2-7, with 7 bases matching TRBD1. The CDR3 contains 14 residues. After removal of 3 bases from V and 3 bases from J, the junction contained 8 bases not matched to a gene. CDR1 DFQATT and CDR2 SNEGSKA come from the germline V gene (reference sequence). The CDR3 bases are TGCAGTGCTAGGGGGGACAGCACGTTCTACGAGCAGTACTTC. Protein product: CSARGDSTFYEQYF.

As DNA, the CDR3 is TGTGCCAGCAGTTACGGCAGGGGGACCGAGCAGTACTTC. Encoded protein: CASSYGRGTEQYF. This chain uses TRBV6-5 with TRBJ2-7; 7 bases fit TRBD1. V dropped 2 bases and J dropped 6; count of bases not matched to a gene: 4. Looked up from germline, CDR1 is MNHEY and CDR2 is SVGAGI. This CDR3 comprises 13 residues.